This TCR beta chain was recorded in a study of early T cells in non-severe SARS-CoV-2 infection. TCRdb re-called the 5' RACE reads through MiXCR, storing one row per CDR3 protein. The data show approximately 100,000 distinct CDR3 sequences, approximately 16% seen once. V was pared by 6 bases and J by 0 bases, with 32 bases between. Germline assignment: CDR1 DFQATT and CDR2 SNEGSKA (reference sequence). The CDR3 is made up of 20 amino acids. Sequencing was carried out using whole blood. The genes are TRBV20-1 and TRBJ1-1, with D possibly being TRBD1 (5 bases). The receptor comes from an adult who was a healthcare worker with PCR-confirmed SARS-CoV-2 infection or an uninfected control (not recorded which). The CDR3 sequence: CSATLRQMTRGYSMNTEAFF. CDR3 sequence (DNA): TGCAGTGCCACCCTTCGACAGATGACTCGGGGGTACAGCATGAACACTGAAGCTTTCTTT.